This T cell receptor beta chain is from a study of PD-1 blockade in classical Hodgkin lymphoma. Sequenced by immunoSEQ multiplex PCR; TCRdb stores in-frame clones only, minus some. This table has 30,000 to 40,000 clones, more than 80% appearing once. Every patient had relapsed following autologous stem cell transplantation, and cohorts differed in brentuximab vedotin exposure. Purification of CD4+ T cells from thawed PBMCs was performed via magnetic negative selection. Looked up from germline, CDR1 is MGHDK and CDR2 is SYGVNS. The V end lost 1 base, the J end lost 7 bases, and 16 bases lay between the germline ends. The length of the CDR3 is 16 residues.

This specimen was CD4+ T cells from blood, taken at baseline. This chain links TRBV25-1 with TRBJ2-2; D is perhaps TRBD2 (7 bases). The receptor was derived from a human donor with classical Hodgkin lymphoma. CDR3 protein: CASSESGGGAGGELFF. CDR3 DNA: TGTGCCAGCAGTGAATCTGGTGGGGGGGCCGGCGGGGAGCTGTTTTTT.